This entry describes one T cell receptor (beta chain). Its specificity is not known. Investigators prepared the TCR beta libraries by applying iRepertoire HTBI primers and Arm-PCR of CDR3 regions. TCRdb re-analysed the multiplex PCR reads in MiXCR, keeping a single row per CDR3 protein. The sample lists around 460,000 distinct CDR3 sequences, 20% to 25% occurring once. Sample time point: persistent/refractory GD, antithyroid drugs over 5 years with positive TRAb. RNA isolated from PBMCs was used to make the TCR library. The data originate from a study of regulatory T cells in long-lasting Graves disease. About the research overall: Over 5 years of antithyroid drugs with positive TSH receptor antibodies was taken to mean persistent Graves' disease.

Study conclusions and caveats: Persistent patients had a count of shared public clonotypes (approximately 2,800) that exceeded that of new patients (about 930).

V shed 2 bases and J 9 bases; nucleotides not matched to a gene: 14. The germline gives CDR1 LNHNV, CDR2 YYDKDF (reference sequence). The length of the CDR3 is 17 residues. This sample comprised peripheral blood mononuclear cells (PBMCs), obtained when the disease was refractory, from a patient treated with antithyroid drugs. The TCR originated in a female donor with Graves disease. The chain employs TRBV15 and TRBJ2-1; 9 positions match TRBD2. The CDR3 region is CATSRPYGRGGLGEQFF. The CDR3 DNA reads as TGTGCCACCAGCAGACCATACGGGCGGGGGGGCCTCGGTGAGCAGTTCTTC.